This T cell receptor (beta chain) came from a study of shared clonotypes between healthy human individuals. The count of this clone is one. Method: immunoSEQ multiplex PCR; TCRdb's copy keeps in-frame clones and lacks some. The data show 2,500,000 or so clones, 85% to 95% seen once. V gave up 6 bases and J gave up 2 bases, with 15 bases separating them. The CDR3 covers 15 residues. From germline, CDR1 is MGHDK and CDR2 SYGVNS. Input material: naive CD4+ T cells sorted from blood. Subset specified: CD45RA+ positively selected. The sequence derives from a man aged 18 to 29 in good health. V usage is TRBV25-1 and J usage is TRBJ2-3, with D uncertain. The CDR3 loop is CASRPLTTHTDTQYF. The CDR3 region has the DNA TGTGCCAGCAGACCACTTACTACCCACACAGATACGCAGTATTTT.